The text below deals with one T cell receptor (beta chain). Only in-frame clones appear in the TCRdb table, and some are missing; sequencing was by immunoSEQ multiplex PCR. Of about 240,000 clones in the sample, roughly 86% are singletons; the top ten hold over 3%. The CDR3 is 16 amino acids. The junction had 4 bases not matched to a gene; V was cut back by 2 bases and J by 0 bases. The germline CDR1 and CDR2 sequences are SGHTA and FQGNSA. The entry originates in a study of blood T cell repertoires in COVID-19. On the study more broadly: Samples representing acute and convalescent COVID-19 were sourced from the United States, Italy and Spain. PBMCs, B-cell-depleted T cells, or T cells were the source of the cDNA or gDNA that made up the material.

The V and J genes are TRBV7-2 and TRBJ2-1; TRBD2 agrees at 7 bases. This TCR was sampled from a woman in her twenties or thirties who had recovered from COVID-19. Specimen: peripheral blood. CDR3 amino acids: CASSLRRGSSYNEQFF. In DNA, the CDR3 is TGTGCCAGCAGCTTAAGGCGGGGGAGCTCCTACAATGAGCAGTTCTTC.